This TCR beta chain was identified during a study of T cells after yellow fever vaccination. Regarding the study as a whole: Of the clonotypes, a small share occurred in both CD4 and CD8 compartments. Researchers report a weaker secondary response that nonetheless peaked faster, day 5 versus 15. Researchers cautioned that FACS-sorted repertoires could harbor abundant clonotypes contaminating from the bulk population.

Template-switching 5'RACE yielded the TCR cDNA; a universal primer site and UMIs were added in the process. TCRdb reprocessed the 5' RACE reads with MiXCR, giving one entry per CDR3 protein. The data show just under 600,000 distinct CDR3 sequences, about 13% seen once. Germline V gene data show CDR1 as MNHEY and CDR2 as SVGAGI. The CDR3 runs 15 residues. Trimming pared 2 bases from V and 1 base from J, leaving 9 bases between. In the case of this clonotype: Its antigen is still unknown.

The sample here was PBMCs, taken on the day of the yellow fever booster vaccination. The J gene is TRBJ1-5, the V gene TRBV6-5; D is possibly TRBD1 (5 bases). The source of this sequence is a man aged 25-45 years who received the YFV17D yellow fever vaccine. CDR3 nucleotide sequence: TGTGCCAGCAGTTACGCTCAGGGAAGCAATCAGCCCCAGCATTTT. It specifies CASSYAQGSNQPQHF.